This TCR beta chain was observed in a study of shared clonotypes between healthy human individuals. TCRdb keeps only in-frame clones here, not all; method: immunoSEQ multiplex PCR. The table shows hundreds of thousands of clones, with 70% to 80% occurring only once. Germline CDR1 MNHNY, CDR2 SVGAGI (reference sequence). The CDR3 sequence is 13 residues long. Trimming cost V 5 bases and J 3 bases, with 8 bases left between them. V is TRBV6-6 and J is TRBJ2-1; D perhaps matches TRBD2 (5 bases). The specimen was PBMCs. This TCR came from a woman aged 35 to 49 in good health. Some clones in this sample may be carry-over from other donors' samples. CDR3 in DNA: TGTGCCAGCAGTACCGGGGACTACAATGAGCAGTTCTTC. As protein: CASSTGDYNEQFF.